This T cell receptor beta chain was sequenced during a study of blood T cell repertoires in COVID-19. Study as a whole: COVID-19 samples from acute and convalescent phases originated in the United States, Italy and Spain. In each case, the material was cDNA or gDNA derived from T cells, B-cell-depleted T cells, or PBMCs.

CDR3 length: 15 amino acids. V gave up 3 bases and J gave up 3 bases; unmatched junction bases: 7. Per the germline V gene, CDR1 is SGDLS and CDR2 is YYNGEE. In the study's own analysis: Amplified reference gene primers provided the basis for estimating nucleated cell counts. TCRdb keeps only in-frame clones here, not all; method: immunoSEQ multiplex PCR. V and J calls and clone size are copied from that table; D and trimming were computed from the DNA. The sample consists of tens of thousands of clones, 80% to 90% of them appearing once. This TCR was sampled from a human donor in a cohort sampled during active COVID-19. The donor label of this sample is uncertain. The gene calls are TRBV9 and TRBJ2-3; 7 positions agree with TRBD2. Sequencing was performed on peripheral blood. CDR3 sequence: CASSGSLAATDTQYF. In nucleotides, the CDR3 is TGTGCCAGCAGCGGCAGTCTAGCGGCAACAGATACGCAGTATTTT.